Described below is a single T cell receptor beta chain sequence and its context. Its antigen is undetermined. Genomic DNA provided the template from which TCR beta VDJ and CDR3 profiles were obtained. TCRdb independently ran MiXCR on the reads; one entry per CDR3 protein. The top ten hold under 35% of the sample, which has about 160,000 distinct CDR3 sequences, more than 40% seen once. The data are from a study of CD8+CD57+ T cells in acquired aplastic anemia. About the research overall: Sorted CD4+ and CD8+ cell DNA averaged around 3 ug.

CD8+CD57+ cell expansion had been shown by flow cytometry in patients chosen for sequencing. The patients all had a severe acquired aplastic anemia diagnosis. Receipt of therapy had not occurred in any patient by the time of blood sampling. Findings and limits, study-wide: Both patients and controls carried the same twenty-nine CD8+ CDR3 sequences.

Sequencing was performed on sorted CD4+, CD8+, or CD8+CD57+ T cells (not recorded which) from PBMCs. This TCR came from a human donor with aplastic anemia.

CDR3: CASSEPGADEKLFF. The CDR3 DNA follows: TGTGCCAGCAGTGAACCGGGTGCGGATGAAAAACTGTTTTTT. V and J are TRBV2 and TRBJ1-4; D is undetermined. This CDR3 spans 14 amino acids. The germline CDR1 and CDR2 sequences are SNHLY and FYNNEI. Trimming shortened V by 2 bases and J by 6 bases, and 10 bases separated the two germline ends.